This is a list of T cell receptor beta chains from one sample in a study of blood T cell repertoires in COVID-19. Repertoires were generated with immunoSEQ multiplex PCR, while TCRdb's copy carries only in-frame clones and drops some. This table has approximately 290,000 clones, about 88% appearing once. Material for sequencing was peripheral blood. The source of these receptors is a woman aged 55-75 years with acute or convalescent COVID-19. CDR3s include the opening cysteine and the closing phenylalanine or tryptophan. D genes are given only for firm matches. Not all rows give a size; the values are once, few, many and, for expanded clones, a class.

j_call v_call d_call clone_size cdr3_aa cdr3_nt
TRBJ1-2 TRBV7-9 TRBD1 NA CASSLGQGWTYGYTF TGTGCCAGCAGCTTAGGACAGGGTTGGACCTATGGCTACACCTTC
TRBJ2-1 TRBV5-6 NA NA CASSLASGFSYNEQFF TGTGCCAGCAGCTTGGCATCAGGGTTCTCCTACAATGAGCAGTTCTTC
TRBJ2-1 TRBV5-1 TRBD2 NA CASSFLAGGSYNEQFF TGCGCCAGCAGCTTCCTAGCGGGGGGTTCCTACAATGAGCAGTTCTTC
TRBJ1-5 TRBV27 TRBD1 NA CASSFGTGGNQPQHF TGTGCCAGCAGTTTCGGGACAGGGGGCAATCAGCCCCAGCATTTT
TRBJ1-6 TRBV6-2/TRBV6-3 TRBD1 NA CASSWDRARNSPLHF TGTGCCAGCAGCTGGGACAGGGCTCGAAATTCACCCCTCCACTTT
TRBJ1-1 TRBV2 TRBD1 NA CASIDREGTEAFF TGTGCCAGCATTGACAGGGAAGGTACTGAAGCTTTCTTT
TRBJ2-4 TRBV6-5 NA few CASRPSGTPDGIQYF TGTGCCAGCAGGCCTTCCGGGACTCCAGATGGGATTCAGTACTTC
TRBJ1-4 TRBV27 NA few CASRVHLDSDFSKLFF TGTGCCAGCAGAGTTCATCTGGACAGCGACTTTTCAAAACTGTTTTTT
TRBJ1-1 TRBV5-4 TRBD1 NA CASSSKQGASTEAFF TGTGCCAGCAGCTCGAAACAGGGGGCGTCCACTGAAGCTTTCTTT
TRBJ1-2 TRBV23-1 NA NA CASSHTGTNYGYTF TGCGCCAGCAGTCATACCGGGACTAACTATGGCTACACCTTC
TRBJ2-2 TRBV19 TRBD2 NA CASSPGRPWGTGELFF TGTGCCAGTAGTCCCGGGAGGCCCTGGGGCACCGGGGAGCTGTTTTTT
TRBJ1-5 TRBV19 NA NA CASTPRFRETNQPQHF TGTGCCAGTACTCCACGGTTCCGGGAGACCAATCAGCCCCAGCATTTT
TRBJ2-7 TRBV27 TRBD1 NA CASSLRDRIYEQYF TGTGCCAGCAGTTTACGGGACAGAATATACGAGCAGTACTTC